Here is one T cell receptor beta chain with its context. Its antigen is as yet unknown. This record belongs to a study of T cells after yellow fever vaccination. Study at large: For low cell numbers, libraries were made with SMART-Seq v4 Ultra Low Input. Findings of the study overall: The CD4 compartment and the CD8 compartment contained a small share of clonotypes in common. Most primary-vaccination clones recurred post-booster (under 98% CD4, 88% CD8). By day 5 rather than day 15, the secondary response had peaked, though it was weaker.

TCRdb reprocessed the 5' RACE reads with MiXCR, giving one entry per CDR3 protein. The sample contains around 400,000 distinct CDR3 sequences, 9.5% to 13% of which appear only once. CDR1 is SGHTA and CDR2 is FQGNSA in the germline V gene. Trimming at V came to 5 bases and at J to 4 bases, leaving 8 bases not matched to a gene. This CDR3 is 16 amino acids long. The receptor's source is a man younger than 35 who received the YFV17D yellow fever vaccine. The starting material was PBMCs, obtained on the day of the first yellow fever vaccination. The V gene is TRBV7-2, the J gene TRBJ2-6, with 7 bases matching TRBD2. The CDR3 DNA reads TGTGCCAGCAGCCCTGGGGGGGGTTACGGGGCCAACGTCCTGACTTTC. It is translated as CASSPGGGYGANVLTF. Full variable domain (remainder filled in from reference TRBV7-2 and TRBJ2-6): GAGVSQSPSNKVTEKGKDVELRCDPISGHTALYWYRQSLGQGLEFLIYFQGNSAPDKSGLPSDRFSAERTGGSVSTLTIQRTQQEDSAVYLCASSPGGGYGANVLTFGAGSRLTVL.